What follows are 20 T cell receptor beta chains derived from one specimen sequenced in a study of blood T cells in healthy people across ages. The authors ran a second PCR of roughly 6 to 12 cycles using a sample-barcoded 5' primer and a J-beta primer mix. TCRdb independently ran MiXCR on the 5' RACE reads; one entry per CDR3 protein. The data contain roughly 1.7 million distinct CDR3 sequences, about 32% of them singletons. The material sequenced was blood. Source of these receptors: a woman under 40 in good health.

The rearrangement joins TRBV18 to TRBJ1-1; 7 bases align to TRBD1. The CDR3 has 13 amino acids. Germline V CDR1 and CDR2: KGHSH, LQKENI. V was clipped by 5 bases and J by 3 bases; unmatched bases: 3. CDR3 sequence: CASSTGVDTEAFF. Written as DNA, the CDR3 is TGTGCCAGCTCAACAGGGGTTGACACTGAAGCTTTCTTT.

The chain is built from TRBV12-3 or TRBV12-4 and TRBJ2-1; the match to TRBD2 covers 7 bases. TRBJ2-7 explains the end of the DNA better; the J call may be wrong. CDR3 size: 16 residues. In DNA form, the CDR3 reads TGTGCCAGCACCCTCGGTGGGTGGGGGGGGTACAATGAGCAGTACTTC. Translated: CASTLGGWGGYNEQYF.

The table lists this clonotype with a few counts. The J gene is TRBJ1-5, the V gene TRBV6-6; TRBD1 matches at 7 bases. CDR3 size: 15 residues. Germline V CDR1 and CDR2: MNHNY, SVGAGI (reference sequence). Losses at the gene ends were 2 bases for V and 3 bases for J; bases not matched to a gene: 4. The CDR3 DNA reads as TGTGCCAGCAGTTACCCAGGGGGTGTCAATCAGCCCCAGCATTTT. It encodes CASSYPGGVNQPQHF.

This clonotype was counted a few times. The V and J genes are TRBV12-5 and TRBJ2-1; no reliable D call. This CDR3 region has 18 residues. The ends were cut back, 6 bases at V and 0 bases at J, with 21 bases in the middle. CDR1 and CDR2 from the germline V gene are LGHNT and FRNRAP. The CDR3 protein is CASGFSQFRSSSYNEQFF. The DNA for the CDR3 is TGTGCTAGTGGATTTTCCCAATTCAGGTCGAGCTCCTACAATGAGCAGTTCTTC.

A few counts support this clonotype. The CDR3 here is CAISDEDRFYNEQFF. The CDR3 DNA reads as TGTGCCATCAGTGACGAGGACAGGTTTTACAATGAGCAGTTCTTC. The rearrangement joins TRBV10-3 to TRBJ2-1; 7 positions match TRBD1. The CDR3 loop spans 15 amino acids. In germline, CDR1 is ENHRY, CDR2 SYGVKD. With 3 bases clipped from V and 4 bases from J, the junction kept 6 bases outside the gene matches.

This clonotype was seen a handful of times. Germline is not matched at one junction end, which may reflect a read error. The chain couples TRBV4-1 to TRBJ2-1; D remains unclear. The CDR3 runs to 13 residues. CDR1 and CDR2 from the germline V gene are MGHRA and YSYEKL. CDR3 amino acids: CAGSQGPVNEQFF. The CDR3 DNA reads TGCGCCGGCAGCCAAGGACCGGTCAATGAGCAGTTCTTC.

This chain links TRBV3-1 with TRBJ2-7; D is unclear. This CDR3 is built from 15 residues. V was trimmed by 4 bases and J by 3 bases, leaving 16 bases between them. Germline assignment: CDR1 LGHDT and CDR2 YNNKEL (reference sequence). The CDR3, as DNA: TGTGCCAGCAGCCCCTTGGGTAGTGGAGTCTACGAGCAGTACTTC. It encodes CASSPLGSGVYEQYF.

This chain joins TRBV2 and TRBJ2-3, with D possibly being TRBD2 (6 bases). The CDR3 extends over 14 amino acids. Germline CDR1 and CDR2: SNHLY and FYNNEI. The V end lost 8 bases, the J end lost 4 bases, and 16 bases lay between the germline ends. The CDR3 is CASSLAGWADTQYF. DNA of the CDR3: TGTGCCAGCTCCCTGGCGGGGTGGGCAGATACGCAGTATTTT.

The sample holds a few counts of this clonotype. The rearrangement links TRBV28 to TRBJ2-5, with D perhaps TRBD1 or TRBD2 (5 bases each). Germline CDR1 MDHEN, CDR2 SYDVKM. The CDR3 contains 12 residues. V shed 6 bases and J shed 4 bases, with 9 bases lying between them. The CDR3 bases are TGTGCCAGCAGCTTCGGGGCAGAGACCCAGTACTTC. It translates to CASSFGAETQYF.

With regard to this clonotype: This may arise from a read error, as a much more abundant clone is one base away. The chain uses TRBV9 and TRBJ2-7; 8 bases are a match to TRBD2. Germline V lookup: CDR1 SGDLS, CDR2 YYNGEE. The CDR3 totals 15 residues. V dropped 0 bases and J dropped 2; count of bases not matched to a gene: 4. The DNA of the CDR3 is TGTGCCAGCAGCGTAGGAGGCGGGGGGCCCTACGAGCAGTACTTC. The encoded protein is CASSVGGGGPYEQYF. The full variable domain, rest sourced from reference TRBV9 and TRBJ2-7, is DSGVTQTPKHLITATGQRVTLRCSPRSGDLSVYWYQQSLDQGLQFLIQYYNGEERAKGNILERFSAQQFPDLHSELNLSSLELGDSALYFCASSVGGGGPYEQYFGPGTRLTVT.

CDR3 region: CASSLRPRQGVNEQFF. CDR3 bases: TGTGCCAGCAGCTTAAGGCCCCGACAGGGGGTGAACGAGCAGTTCTTC. The V gene is TRBV7-2, the J gene TRBJ2-7; 9 nucleotides align to TRBD1. The J call may not be correct, given that the DNA end is closer to TRBJ2-1. Looked up from germline, CDR1 is SGHTA and CDR2 is FQGNSA. This CDR3 is built from 16 residues.

This clonotype was seen a few times. The V call is TRBV4-1, the J call TRBJ2-1; a weak D match, TRBD2 (6 bases). The CDR3 loop spans 17 amino acids. V was trimmed by 0 bases and J by 8 bases, leaving 20 bases between them. Germline V gene lookup returns CDR1 MGHRA and CDR2 YSYEKL. In nucleotides, the CDR3 is TGCGCCAGCAGCCAAGATATTGTACTAGCAGGAAGAGATGAGCAGTTCTTC. Its translation: CASSQDIVLAGRDEQFF.

The chain links TRBV10-3 to TRBJ2-7; D tentatively reads TRBD1 or TRBD2 (5 bases each). Germline V gene data show CDR1 as ENHRY and CDR2 as SYGVKD. Deletions cut 0 bases from V and 4 bases from J, with 10 bases between. The CDR3 extends over 14 amino acids. CDR3 nucleotide sequence: TGTGCCATCAGTGAGTCCGGGACGAGTTACGAGCAGTACTTC. This encodes CAISESGTSYEQYF.

The genes are TRBV6-1 and TRBJ1-1; no reliable D call. CDR3 length: 14 amino acids. Germline loops: CDR1 MNHNS, CDR2 SASEGT. V was shortened by 0 bases and J by 5 bases, with 10 bases between the two germline ends. CDR3 residues: CASSEAGSWTEAFF. In DNA, the CDR3 is TGTGCCAGCAGTGAAGCAGGGAGTTGGACTGAAGCTTTCTTT.

V usage is TRBV28 and J usage is TRBJ2-6, with a possible D match to TRBD2 (6 bases). Germline CDR1 and CDR2: MDHEN and SYDVKM. The CDR3 is 17 amino acids. Trimming cost V 2 bases and J 0 bases, with 11 bases left between them. For the CDR3, the DNA is TGTGCCAGCAGTTTAGGATACGGGAGCTCTGGGGCCAACGTCCTGACTTTC. This codes for CASSLGYGSSGANVLTF.

A note on this clonotype: One end of the junction fails to match germline, which may point to a read error. The chain combines TRBV4-2 with TRBJ2-3; D tentatively fits TRBD1 or TRBD2 (5 bases each). The CDR3 consists of 14 residues. Germline V CDR1 and CDR2: LGHNA, YNFKEQ. CDR3 region: CASSQELGTGTQYF. For the CDR3, the DNA is TGTGCCAGCAGCCAAGAACTAGGCACAGGTACGCAGTATTTT.

This clonotype has only a few counts. The V and J genes are TRBV3-1 and TRBJ1-1; D not certain. Trimming pared 6 bases from V and 6 bases from J, leaving 14 bases between. There are 13 residues in the CDR3. Germline CDR1 and CDR2: LGHDT and YNNKEL (reference sequence). As DNA, the CDR3 is TGTGCCAGCAGACCAACGGGGTGGGCTGAAGCTTTCTTT. This translates into CASRPTGWAEAFF.

This clonotype has a handful of counts. One junction end disagrees with the germline gene, perhaps due to a read error. The chain uses TRBV7-3 and TRBJ2-5; TRBD1 agrees at 7 bases. The CDR3 totals 15 residues. Germline assignment: CDR1 SGHTA and CDR2 FQGTGA. The CDR3 protein is CAGSSDTGQKKTQYF. The CDR3, as DNA: TGTGCCGGCAGCTCCGACACGGGACAGAAAAAGACCCAGTACTTC.

This clonotype has just a few counts. The chain couples TRBV5-1 to TRBJ2-5, with D uncertain. Germline V CDR1 and CDR2: SGHRS, YFSETQ. This CDR3 comprises 14 residues. The ends were cut back, 0 bases at V and 5 bases at J, with 11 bases in the middle. The CDR3 is CASSLEVARETQYF. The DNA of the CDR3 is TGCGCCAGCAGCTTGGAGGTGGCCCGGGAGACCCAGTACTTC.

The V call is TRBV12-3 or TRBV12-4, the J call TRBJ1-4, with a possible D match to TRBD1 (5 bases). Trimming took off 5 bases at V and 0 bases at J, with 7 bases between the two ends. The CDR3 is made up of 14 amino acids. The CDR3 loop is CASSSRATNEKLFF. CDR3 coding DNA: TGTGCCAGCAGTAGCAGGGCAACTAATGAAAAACTGTTTTTT.